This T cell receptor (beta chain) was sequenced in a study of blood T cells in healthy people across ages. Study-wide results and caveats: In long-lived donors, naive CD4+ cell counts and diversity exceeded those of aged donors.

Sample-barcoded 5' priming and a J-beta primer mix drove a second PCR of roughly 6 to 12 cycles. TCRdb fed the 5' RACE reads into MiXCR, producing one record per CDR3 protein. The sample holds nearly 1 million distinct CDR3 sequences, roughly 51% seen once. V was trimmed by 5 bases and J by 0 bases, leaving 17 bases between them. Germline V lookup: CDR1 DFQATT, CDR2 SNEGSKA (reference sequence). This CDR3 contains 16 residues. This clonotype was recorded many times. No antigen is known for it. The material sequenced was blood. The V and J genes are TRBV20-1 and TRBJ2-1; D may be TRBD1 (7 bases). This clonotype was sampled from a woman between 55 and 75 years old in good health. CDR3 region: CSAEDRRGSSYNEQFF. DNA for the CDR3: TGCAGTGCTGAGGACAGGCGGGGAAGCTCCTACAATGAGCAGTTCTTC.